Below, 30 T cell receptor beta chains from the same sample are listed, as sequenced in a study of T cells in Graves' hyperthyroidism and ophthalmopathy. TCR beta CDR3 regions were amplified from RNA transcripts. A set of HTBI primers served as the primers for a first-round RT-PCR of the TCR CDR3. MiXCR, run by TCRdb on the multiplex PCR reads, gives a single entry per CDR3 protein. The sample records approximately 700,000 distinct CDR3 sequences, 16% being singletons. Sequencing used blood. The receptor set was obtained from a man aged 18 to 29 with Graves' hyperthyroidism.

This clonotype was counted a few times. A single base separates this from a much larger clone, so it may be a read error. This chain uses TRBV20-1 with TRBJ2-5; no definite D call. CDR1 and CDR2 (germline): DFQATT, SNEGSKA (reference sequence). This CDR3 region has 10 residues. The CDR3 bases are TGCTGTGGCCGCCAAGAGACCCAGTACTTC. Translation gives CCGRQETQYF.

In this sample, this clonotype turned up a few times. This chain connects TRBV7-8 to TRBJ2-5, with D uncertain. The CDR3 is 14 amino acids. Looked up from germline, CDR1 is SGHVS and CDR2 is FQNEAQ. V lost 5 bases to trimming and J lost 9 bases, with 19 bases between them. CDR3 loop: CASSPLESARAQYF. In nucleotides, the CDR3 is TGTGCCAGCAGCCCCCTGGAGTCGGCTAGAGCCCAGTACTTC. Full variable domain (missing parts from reference TRBV7-8 and TRBJ2-5): GAGVSQSPRYKVAKRGQDVALRCDPISGHVSLFWYQQALGQGPEFLTYFQNEAQLDKSGLPSDRFFAERPEGSVSTLKIQRTQQEDSAVYLCASSPLESARAQYFGPGTRLLVL.

As for this clonotype: With a much larger clone just one base away, this may be a read error. The V and J genes are TRBV12-3 or TRBV12-4 and TRBJ1-2; D is ambiguous. The CDR3 has 15 residues. Trimming left V 6 bases short and J 4 bases short, with 18 bases between. DNA of the CDR3: TGTGCCAGCAGCCCGGTACGGCGGCGCGTCTATGGCTACACCTTC. Translation gives CASSPVRRRVYGYTF.

The rearrangement uses TRBV28 and TRBJ2-7; 9 bases match TRBD1. V was clipped by 5 bases and J by 0 bases; unmatched bases: 20. The CDR3 spans 20 residues. CDR1 and CDR2 (germline): MDHEN, SYDVKM. CDR3 protein: CASSGPGGDRVLTISYEQYF. Here the CDR3 DNA reads TGTGCCAGCAGTGGCCCCGGTGGGGACAGGGTGCTAACCATCTCCTACGAGCAGTACTTC.

The V call is TRBV7-2, the J call TRBJ1-5; D uncertain. The CDR3 runs to 17 residues. Trimming took off 1 base at V and 3 bases at J, with 16 bases between the two ends. In germline, CDR1 is SGHTA, CDR2 FQGNSA. The CDR3 spells CASSLEGWATINQPQHF. CDR3 nucleotides: TGTGCCAGCAGCTTAGAAGGATGGGCCACCATCAATCAGCCCCAGCATTTT.

The chain employs TRBV14 and TRBJ2-7, with TRBD1 identical over 8 bases. CDR1 is SGHDN and CDR2 is FVKESK in the germline V gene. J gave up 2 bases and V 2 bases, and 20 bases lay outside the gene matches. The CDR3 contains 20 residues. The chain's CDR3 is CASSQLEFNLIGTGTYEQYF. The CDR3, as DNA: TGTGCCAGCAGCCAACTCGAGTTTAATCTTATCGGGACAGGTACCTACGAGCAGTACTTC.

The sample holds a few counts of this clonotype. The V gene is TRBV7-9, the J gene TRBJ1-2, with D unresolved. V was cut by 6 bases and J by 7 bases, with 18 bases left in between. CDR1 and CDR2 (germline): SEHNR, FQNEAQ (reference sequence). CDR3 length equals 14 residues. Here the CDR3 reads CASSTGQVLRGYTF. The CDR3 DNA reads as TGTGCCAGCAGTACCGGGCAGGTATTGCGTGGCTACACCTTC.

This clonotype was recorded many times. This chain joins TRBV11-1 and TRBJ2-1; no clear D. The CDR3 is made up of 13 amino acids. Germline CDR1 reads SGHAT; CDR2 reads FQDESV (reference sequence). The V end lost 7 bases, the J end lost 6 bases, and 13 bases lay between the germline ends. This CDR3 is CASTEVGFNEQFF. The CDR3 DNA reads TGTGCCAGCACCGAAGTGGGGTTCAATGAGCAGTTCTTC.

The J gene is TRBJ1-2, the V gene TRBV6-2 or TRBV6-3, with D possibly TRBD1 on 6 matching bases. The V end was cut by 7 bases, the J end by 4 bases, with 13 bases between. This CDR3 has 13 amino acids. Germline V gives CDR1 MNHEY, CDR2 SVGEGT. CDR3 residues: CASTLGGSYGYTF. The CDR3 bases are TGTGCCAGCACTCTCGGGGGCTCCTATGGCTACACCTTC.

The chain combines TRBV7-8 with TRBJ1-4; D is perhaps TRBD1 (5 bases). Germline V lookup: CDR1 SGHVS, CDR2 FQNEAQ. The V end was cut by 5 bases, the J end by 6 bases, with 19 bases between. The CDR3 consists of 16 residues. CDR3: CASSPLEGSWDEKLFF. The CDR3 nucleotides are TGTGCCAGCAGCCCTTTAGAGGGGAGTTGGGATGAAAAACTGTTTTTT. The full variable domain, with the rest looked up from reference TRBV7-8 and TRBJ1-4, is GAGVSQSPRYKVAKRGQDVALRCDPISGHVSLFWYQQALGQGPEFLTYFQNEAQLDKSGLPSDRFFAERPEGSVSTLKIQRTQQEDSAVYLCASSPLEGSWDEKLFFGSGTQLSVL.

This clonotype was recorded a few times. The V call is TRBV5-1, the J call TRBJ1-4, with D uncertain. CDR1 is SGHRS and CDR2 is YFSETQ in the germline V gene. This CDR3 has 14 amino acids. Trimming took 4 bases from V and 0 from J, leaving 7 bases between them. As DNA, the CDR3 is TGCGCCAGCAGCCCCCTTGCAACTAATGAAAAACTGTTTTTT. Translation gives CASSPLATNEKLFF. The entire variable domain, with the rest obtained from reference TRBV5-1 and TRBJ1-4, is as follows: KAGVTQTPRYLIKTRGQQVTLSCSPISGHRSVSWYQQTPGQGLQFLFEYFSETQRNKGNFPGRFSGRQFSNSRSEMNVSTLELGDSALYLCASSPLATNEKLFFGSGTQLSVL.

This sequence joins TRBV12-3 or TRBV12-4 and TRBJ1-5; 9 bases align to TRBD1. V gave up 6 bases and J gave up 6 bases; unmatched junction bases: 0. There are 12 residues in the CDR3. CDR3 sequence (DNA): TGTGCCAGCAGACAGGGGGCTCAGCCCCAGCATTTT. This gives the protein CASRQGAQPQHF.

V is TRBV11-2 and J is TRBJ2-7; 8 bases are a match to TRBD2. The germline CDR1 and CDR2 sequences are SGHAT and FQNNGV. V lost 5 bases and J lost 1; bases outside the gene matches: 7. The CDR3 is made up of 15 amino acids. The CDR3 region is CASSLRTGGSYEQYF. In DNA form, the CDR3 reads TGTGCCAGCAGCCTAAGGACGGGAGGGTCCTACGAGCAGTACTTC.

This chain links TRBV20-1 with TRBJ2-7, with TRBD1 as a possible D gene (6 bases). Germline V gene lookup returns CDR1 DFQATT and CDR2 SNEGSKA (reference sequence). The ends were cut back, 0 bases at V and 8 bases at J, with 17 bases in the middle. This CDR3 region has 14 residues. The CDR3 loop reads CSARDRTGLLKQYF. The CDR3 DNA reads as TGCAGTGCTAGAGATAGAACAGGGCTATTGAAGCAGTACTTC.

This clonotype came up a few times. This chain connects TRBV2 to TRBJ1-5; 9 nucleotides match TRBD1. The CDR3 is 15 residues long. V lost 3 bases to trimming and J lost 7 bases; unmatched junction nucleotides: 7. Per the germline V gene, CDR1 is SNHLY and CDR2 is FYNNEI. The CDR3 loop reads CASSESTGGGQPQHF. The CDR3 DNA reads TGTGCCAGCAGTGAGAGCACAGGGGGCGGACAGCCCCAGCATTTT.

The chain carries TRBV7-9 and TRBJ2-7; D call uncertain. The V gene's germline CDR1 is SEHNR and CDR2 FQNEAQ (reference sequence). Trimming stripped 5 bases from V and 4 bases from J, with 9 bases between. The CDR3 loop spans 12 amino acids. The chain's CDR3 is CASSKEIYEQYF. The CDR3 bases are TGTGCCAGCAGCAAAGAGATATACGAGCAGTACTTC.

This clonotype was seen ten or more times. Germline is not matched at one junction end, which may reflect a read error. V gene TRBV29-1 combines with J gene TRBJ2-7, with D perhaps being TRBD1 or TRBD2 (6 bases each). CDR3 length: 12 amino acids. Germline CDR1 and CDR2: SQVTM and ANQGSEA. The CDR3 DNA is TGCAGCGTGGAAGGGGGGTCCCGGGAGCAGTACTTC. Its translation is CSVEGGSREQYF.

This CDR3 reads CASPGLAGTETQYF. The CDR3 nucleotides are TGTGCCAGCCCGGGACTAGCGGGAACAGAGACCCAGTACTTC. The V and J genes are TRBV2 and TRBJ2-5, with 13 bases aligning to TRBD2. This CDR3 has 14 residues. V shed 8 bases, J shed 4 bases, and the junction held 4 bases outside the gene matches. Germline lookup yields CDR1 SNHLY and CDR2 FYNNEI.

This clonotype was seen many times. The CDR3 nucleotides read TGTGCCAGCAGTCCGACAGAGCTTAGCAATCAGCCCCAGCATTTT. As protein: CASSPTELSNQPQHF. The J gene is TRBJ1-5, the V gene TRBV6-1, with D possibly matching TRBD1 (5 bases). V dropped 5 bases and J dropped 0 bases, with 11 bases sitting between them. CDR1 is MNHNS and CDR2 is SASEGT in the germline V gene. The CDR3 consists of 15 residues.

In this sample, this clonotype turned up many times. The rearrangement uses TRBV27 and TRBJ2-1; 9 positions agree with TRBD2. Germline loops: CDR1 MNHEY, CDR2 SMNVEV (reference sequence). The CDR3 runs 16 residues. V lost 3 bases to trimming and J lost 4 bases; unmatched junction nucleotides: 7. CDR3 in DNA: TGTGCCAGCAGTTTTTTCGCGGGAGGGCCTTACAATGAGCAGTTCTTC. Its translation is CASSFFAGGPYNEQFF.

Concerning this clonotype: A much larger clone lies one base from this, so it may be a read error. The DNA of the CDR3 is TGTGCCACCCACTTGGACCCAGGACTAGCGGGAGGAGGGACCCAGTACTTC. Translating it yields CATHLDPGLAGGGTQYF. The chain combines TRBV28 with TRBJ2-5, with 14 bases lining up with TRBD2. Germline lookup yields CDR1 MDHEN and CDR2 SYDVKM. The ends lost 10 bases at V and 7 bases at J; junction bases unmatched: 17. The CDR3 covers 17 residues.

This clonotype has ten or more counts. The CDR3 loop is CAISGGGSTSGANVLTF. The CDR3 coding sequence is TGTGCCATCAGTGGGGGAGGGTCGACATCTGGGGCCAACGTCCTGACTTTC. This chain links TRBV10-3 with TRBJ2-6, with 7 bases that match TRBD2. V shed 4 bases, J shed 1 base, and the junction held 7 bases outside the gene matches. Germline V CDR1 and CDR2: ENHRY, SYGVKD. The CDR3 sequence is 17 residues long.

This clonotype has just a few counts. The chain couples TRBV28 to TRBJ2-7; 9 bases match TRBD1. CDR1 is MDHEN and CDR2 is SYDVKM in the germline V gene. This CDR3 has 15 residues. V trimming: 4 bases; J trimming: 1 base; junction bases outside the gene matches: 5. CDR3 sequence reads: CASSSAGTGSYEQYF. The CDR3 DNA reads as TGTGCCAGCAGTTCGGCCGGGACAGGGTCCTACGAGCAGTACTTC.

This clonotype occurred many times. The V call is TRBV2, the J call TRBJ1-2; maybe TRBD1 (5 bases). CDR1 SNHLY and CDR2 FYNNEI come from the germline V gene. This CDR3 is built from 12 residues. V lost 6 bases and J lost 8, with 13 bases in between. CDR3 nucleotides: TGTGCCAGCAGGGGGACGGCGTGGGGCTACACCTTC. Translating it yields CASRGTAWGYTF.

V usage is TRBV19 and J usage is TRBJ2-7; tentatively, D is TRBD1 (7 bases). The CDR3 length is 15 residues. The V gene's germline CDR1 is LNHDA and CDR2 SQIVND (reference sequence). Trimming took 4 bases from V and 4 from J, leaving 17 bases between them. The CDR3 loop reads CASSTRQGLEYEQYF. In nucleotides, the CDR3 is TGTGCCAGTAGTACCCGACAGGGACTGGAGTACGAGCAGTACTTC.

V usage is TRBV3-1 and J usage is TRBJ1-1; D remains unclear. Germline V lookup: CDR1 LGHDT, CDR2 YNNKEL (reference sequence). V shed 3 bases and J shed 1 base, with 9 bases lying between them. This CDR3 region has 14 residues. This CDR3 is CASSHRTENTEAFF. CDR3 DNA: TGTGCCAGCAGCCATAGGACCGAGAACACTGAAGCTTTCTTT.

This clonotype was observed many times. The chain recombines TRBV28 with TRBJ2-7; 9 nucleotides match TRBD2. The CDR3 loop spans 16 amino acids. Trimming at V came to 0 bases and at J to 6 bases, leaving 9 bases not matched to a gene. The germline CDR1 and CDR2 sequences are MDHEN and SYDVKM. The CDR3 region is CASSLWREGHRGEQYF. CDR3 DNA sequence: TGTGCCAGCAGTTTATGGCGGGAGGGCCACAGGGGCGAGCAGTACTTC.

V gene TRBV12-3 or TRBV12-4 combines with J gene TRBJ2-2, with 12 bases identical to TRBD2. The CDR3 extends over 16 amino acids. V lost 6 bases, J lost 2 bases, and 4 bases stayed unmatched. The chain's CDR3 is CASRSGLAGNTGELFF. In nucleotides, the CDR3 is TGTGCCAGCAGATCGGGACTAGCGGGTAACACCGGGGAGCTGTTTTTT.

Many counts were recorded for this clonotype. J is TRBJ1-5 and V is TRBV4-1; D remains ambiguous. There are 13 residues in the CDR3. Germline loops: CDR1 MGHRA, CDR2 YSYEKL. Trimming shortened V by 3 bases and J by 5 bases, and 8 bases separated the two germline ends. The CDR3 here is CASSHSLDQPQHF. Here the CDR3 DNA reads TGCGCCAGCAGCCATAGCTTAGATCAGCCCCAGCATTTT.

This clonotype has just a few counts. The rearrangement links TRBV7-8 to TRBJ2-5, with a weak D call TRBD2 (6 bases). V lost 5 bases and J lost 5, with 21 bases in between. This CDR3 has 16 amino acids. Germline V gene sequence: CDR1 SGHVS, CDR2 FQNEAQ. In DNA form, the CDR3 reads TGTGCCAGCAGCACAATCGCGACTAGGCCACTCGAGACCCAGTACTTC. Its translation: CASSTIATRPLETQYF.